The entry that follows covers one T cell receptor (beta chain) sequence. The sample holds many counts of this clonotype. Its antigen target is currently unknown. No much larger clone exists at a distance of one base, and base qualities are not known. CDR1 and CDR2 are read off the germline V gene (reference sequence) as LNHNV and YYDKDF. There are 13 amino acids in the CDR3, from cysteine to phenylalanine inclusive. Only the CDR3 DNA stays, 39 bases, in frame from base 1. V is reduced by 4 bases and J by 8 bases, leaving a spacing of 13 bases between them. The data derive from a study of T cell repertoires in cytomegalovirus infection (dated by TCRdb to about 2019). For the wider study: The HLA type of each donor mattered for the analysis, because public TCR beta signatures pointed to carriage of CMV infection along with the matching HLA type. Study-wide conclusions, independent of this receptor: The ex vivo response was dominated by HLA-C-restricted CMV-specific TCR beta clonotypes, which also provided the single most frequent clonotype in two of eight donors. Cumulative frequency of public TCR beta family members discriminated carriers of CMV infection plus the relevant HLA type in this cohort and an independent roughly 320-donor cohort.

These reads were obtained on an Illumina HiSeq 1500. Starting from the raw public reads, TCRdb applied fastp trimming at Q25, assembled clones with MiXCR and retained in-frame beta chains. Rows with one shared CDR3 protein collapse into an entry with the most common genes and DNA. This sample gives around 440,000 distinct CDR3 sequences in total; around 11% of them show up just once. The biggest ten clones account for 10% to 13% of the sample. Sequencing input: PBMCs. The V gene is TRBV15 and the J gene is TRBJ2-3, with the D gene call left open. This receptor was identified in a human donor in good health (CMV status not recorded). Some clones in this sample may be carry-over from other donors' samples. The CDR3 region: CATSTAETGTQYF. The DNA is TGTGCCACCAGCACCGCAGAGACGGGTACGCAGTATTTT.